A single sample is the source of the 11 T cell receptor beta chains below, sequenced in a study of T cells in tuberculosis (dated by TCRdb to 2016 to 2019). PBMC were thawed, rested overnight, stained with a GMM-loaded CD1B tetramer, a Live/Dead dye and anti-CD3, and then sorted on a FACS Aria II. CD1B tetramers were loaded with C32 glucose monomycolate purified from Rhodococcus equi. Library creation used the immunoSEQ multiplex PCR assay. As stored in TCRdb, this immuneACCESS dataset retains in-frame rearrangements with V and J assigned. A fraction of the clones does not appear; measured against another copy, unresolved V genes explain less than half of the discrepancy, and the remainder lacks a known reason. For this sample there are tens of thousands of clones; 80% to 85% appear just once. Clones ranked in the top ten supply about 13% of the sample. The sequenced material came from CD1b-GMM tetramer-negative cells sorted from PBMCs. Per the publication, the cell subset or site label means: T cells not binding CD1B-GMM tetramer, sorted from same donor. The receptors come from an adult woman with latent tuberculosis.

This chain joins TRBV19 and TRBJ1-2; possible D gene TRBD1, 6 bases. The germline gives CDR1 LNHDA, CDR2 SQIVND (reference sequence). V was pared by 7 bases and J by 2 bases, with 14 bases between. This CDR3 is built from 14 residues. The CDR3 nucleotides read TGTGCCAGTAATACAGGGTGGGGGAACTATGGCTACACCTTC. Translation gives CASNTGWGNYGYTF. Combining the CDR3 with reference TRBV19 and TRBJ1-2 gives the whole variable domain DGGITQSPKYLFRKEGQNVTLSCEQNLNHDAMYWYRQDPGQGLRLIYYSQIVNDFQKGDIAEGYSVSREKKESFPLTVTSAQKNPTAFYLCASNTGWGNYGYTFGSGTRLTVV.

This chain connects TRBV6-1 to TRBJ2-3; a possible D gene is TRBD2 (5 bases). The CDR3 totals 13 residues. CDR1 is MNHNS, CDR2 SASEGT, per germline. V lost 3 bases and J 4 bases, leaving 8 bases between the germline ends. The CDR3 DNA is TGTGCCAGCAGTGAGAGGGAGCCAGATACGCAGTATTTT. Amino acid sequence: CASSEREPDTQYF.

The genes are TRBV13 and TRBJ2-1; maybe TRBD2 (7 bases). The V gene lost 6 bases and the J gene lost 3 bases, with 24 bases spanning the gap. The CDR3 is 18 amino acids. Germline CDR1 is PRHDT and CDR2 is FYEKMQ (reference sequence). The CDR3 sequence is CASSVSRGRGDFYNEQFF. CDR3 in DNA: TGTGCCAGCAGTGTCTCCCGAGGGAGGGGGGATTTCTACAATGAGCAGTTCTTC.

The chain uses TRBV7-2 and TRBJ2-1, with 8 bases that match TRBD1. The germline V gene has CDR1 SGHTA and CDR2 FQGNSA. The V segment lost 3 bases and the J segment 4 bases; nucleotides outside the gene matches: 14. The CDR3 sequence is 18 residues long. CDR3 residues: CASSLPRHDRGRYNEQFF. The DNA of the CDR3 is TGTGCCAGCAGCTTGCCCCGTCACGACAGGGGCCGTTACAATGAGCAGTTCTTC.

The chain combines TRBV21-1 with TRBJ2-4; the D segment call TRBD1 is taken from the table without a DNA check. TRBV21-1 is annotated as a pseudogene. This CDR3 has 19 residues. As DNA, the CDR3 is TGTGCCAGCAGCAAACGGACAGGGGGGAGTCTTGAAGCCAAAAACATTCAGTACTTC. It encodes CASSKRTGGSLEAKNIQYF.

CDR3 bases: TGCACCCTTAAGGCGGGGGATACGCAGTATTTT. This gives the protein CTLKAGDTQYF. J is TRBJ2-3 and V is TRBV20-1, with D perhaps TRBD2 (6 bases). Per germline, CDR1 DFQATT and CDR2 SNEGSKA (reference sequence). This CDR3 has 11 amino acids.

Comments on this clone: At one end the junction does not follow the germline gene, possibly because of a read error. The rearrangement links TRBV6-5 to TRBJ1-4, with 11 nucleotides matching TRBD1. The CDR3 has 15 amino acids. Germline CDR1 and CDR2: MNHEY and SVGAGI. The CDR3 coding sequence is TGTGCCAGCAGTAAGGACAGGGGGCGCGGCGAAAAACTGCTTTTT. Translated: CASSKDRGRGEKLLF.

The V and J genes are TRBV9 and TRBJ2-7, with 15 bases that match TRBD2. After removal of 4 bases from V and 2 bases from J, the junction contained 7 bases not matched to a gene. This CDR3 has 17 residues. CDR1 SGDLS and CDR2 YYNGEE come from the germline V gene. Here the CDR3 DNA reads TGTGCCAGCAGCCCAGAAAGGACTAGCGGGAGGGCCTACGAGCAGTACTTC. Translation gives CASSPERTSGRAYEQYF.

The CDR3 nucleotides read TGCGCCAGCAGCCAAGGTTCCGAGGGGCCCCAGCATTTT. This translates into CASSQGSEGPQHF. This chain joins TRBV4-3 and TRBJ1-5; D not certain. Germline assignment: CDR1 LGHNA and CDR2 YSLEER. Trimming left V 1 base short and J 9 bases short, with 10 bases between. This CDR3 comprises 13 residues.

V usage is TRBV10-2 and J usage is TRBJ2-7; 9 nucleotides agree with TRBD2. Looked up from germline, CDR1 is WSHSY and CDR2 is SAAADI. V lost 3 bases and J lost 6; bases outside the gene matches: 9. This CDR3 region has 15 residues. The chain's CDR3 is CASSELAGGPREQYF. The CDR3 region has the DNA TGCGCCAGCAGTGAATTGGCGGGAGGGCCCCGCGAGCAGTACTTC.

This chain links TRBV19 with TRBJ1-6; tentative D call: TRBD1 (5 bases). V dropped 4 bases and J dropped 9 bases, with 13 bases sitting between them. CDR1 LNHDA and CDR2 SQIVND come from the germline V gene (reference sequence). The CDR3 covers 14 residues. The CDR3 DNA sequence: TGTGCCAGTAGTAGTGGGGCTGTAGGTTCACCCCTCCACTTT. This codes for CASSSGAVGSPLHF.